Listed below are T cell receptor beta chains from one sample, sequenced in a study of T cell responses to AZD1222 COVID-19 vaccine. The repertoire was sequenced with immunoSEQ multiplex PCR; TCRdb's copy has only in-frame clones and lacks some. Of 95,000 to 100,000 clones listed, approximately 84% are singletons. Sequencing used peripheral blood, obtained 28 days after the second AZD1222 dose. These receptors all come from an adult who received the AZD1222 COVID-19 vaccine. CDR3s include the opening cysteine and the closing phenylalanine or tryptophan. D genes are given only for firm matches. The size entry is marked missing in some rows and otherwise reads once, few, many or a size class.

J gene | V gene | D gene | clone size | CDR3 protein | CDR3 DNA
TRBJ1-6 | TRBV4-1 | . | many | CASSHGQINSPLHF | TGCGCCAGCAGCCACGGACAGATTAATTCACCCCTCCACTTT
TRBJ1-4 | TRBV28 | TRBD1 | . | CASSRQGNEKLFF | TGTGCCAGCAGTAGACAGGGGAACGAAAAACTGTTTTTT
TRBJ2-7 | TRBV10-3 | . | once | CAISEGYEQYF | TGTGCCATCAGTGAGGGATACGAGCAGTACTTC
TRBJ1-6 | TRBV6-5 | . | once | CASLDGSYNSPLHF | TGTGCCAGCCTGGACGGCTCCTATAATTCACCCCTCCACTTT
TRBJ2-1 | TRBV21-1 | . | . | CAKPGKAPSVLGEQFF | TGTGCCAAACCCGGGAAGGCTCCATCGGTCTTGGGTGAGCAGTTCTTC
TRBJ2-3 | TRBV6-5 | TRBD2 | . | CAVAGGGDTQYF | TGTGCCGTGGCGGGAGGCGGAGATACGCAGTATTTT
TRBJ2-7 | TRBV10-3 | . | few | CAISRVYYEQYF | TGTGCCATCAGCAGAGTGTACTACGAGCAGTACTTC
TRBJ2-1 | TRBV7-9 | . | . | CASSGDNEQFF | TGTGCCAGCTCGGGGGACAATGAGCAGTTCTTC
TRBJ1-2 | TRBV2 | . | . | CASNFGGGGYGYTF | TGTGCCAGCAACTTCGGGGGTGGCGGCTATGGCTACACCTTC
TRBJ1-2 | TRBV27 | . | . | CASSKVNAADRIHFYGYTF | TGTGCCAGCAGTAAAGTCAATGCGGCTGACAGAATCCACTTCTATGGCTACACCTTC
TRBJ1-1 | TRBV18 | . | . | CASSPIVSRTEAFF | TGTGCCAGCTCACCCATAGTCTCTCGAACTGAAGCTTTCTTT
TRBJ2-2 | TRBV3-1/TRBV3-2 | . | . | CASSQDLGRLAMTGELFF | TGTGCCAGCAGCCAAGATCTTGGTAGGCTAGCGATGACCGGGGAGCTGTTTTTT
TRBJ2-1 | TRBV5-6 | TRBD1 | . | CASSLAQGQAEFEFF | TGTGCCAGCAGCTTGGCCCAAGGACAGGCCGAGTTCGAGTTCTTC
TRBJ1-6 | TRBV6-5 | TRBD1 | . | CASSSDRGRSPLHF | TGTGCCAGCAGTTCGGACAGGGGGCGTTCACCCCTCCACTTT
TRBJ1-3 | TRBV6-1 | . | once | CASSEAGALGNTIYF | TGTGCCAGCAGTGAAGCAGGCGCTCTTGGAAACACCATATATTTT
TRBJ1-2 | TRBV6-1 | . | . | CASSELGGENYGYTF | TGTGCCAGCAGTGAACTCGGGGGGGAGAACTATGGCTACACCTTC
TRBJ2-1 | TRBV5-4 | . | . | CASSLGAWEQFF | TGTGCCAGCAGCCTCGGGGCGTGGGAGCAGTTCTTC
TRBJ1-2 | TRBV10-3 | . | . | CAISDDLGYTF | TGTGCCATCAGTGACGATCTTGGCTACACCTTC
TRBJ2-3 | TRBV25-1 | . | . | CASSFGMGTDTQYF | TGTGCCAGCAGTTTCGGGATGGGTACAGATACGCAGTATTTT
TRBJ1-5 | TRBV19 | . | . | CASTPQGTNQPQHF | TGTGCCAGTACTCCACAGGGTACAAATCAGCCCCAGCATTTT
TRBJ2-5 | TRBV10-3 | . | . | CAISWGGGLEETQYF | TGTGCCATCAGTTGGGGAGGGGGCCTTGAGGAGACCCAGTACTTC
TRBJ2-7 | TRBV4-3 | . | once | CASSQQRGIYEQYF | TGCGCCAGCAGCCAACAGAGAGGTATCTACGAGCAGTACTTC